This TCR beta chain was recorded in a study of long-term antiretroviral therapy in people with HIV. In the United States, treatment was given to all participants with HIV. Runs used v3.0 of the immunoSEQ assay and were done at survey level. Generated by immunoSEQ multiplex PCR, the TCRdb table keeps only in-frame clones and is missing some. In the table there are some 30,000 clones, about 93% of which are singletons. Germline V lookup: CDR1 SGHKS, CDR2 YYEKEE (reference sequence). V was trimmed by 4 bases and J by 3 bases, leaving 5 bases between them. This CDR3 is built from 11 residues. General observations from the study: Every time point showed a repertoire led by clones expanded before ART. Once patients were on ART, diversity went higher but still fell short of transplant donor controls.

About this clone: Its matching antigen is unknown.

The genes are TRBV5-5 and TRBJ2-7; D call uncertain. The sequences come from unsorted PBMCs, collected more than 5 years after starting antiretroviral therapy. The sequence derives from a woman in her thirties or forties with HIV. The chain's CDR3 is CASSQNYEQYF. Here the CDR3 DNA reads TGTGCCAGCAGCCAGAACTACGAGCAGTACTTC. Together with reference TRBV5-5 and TRBJ2-7, the CDR3 gives the full variable domain: DAGVTQSPTHLIKTRGQQVTLRCSPISGHKSVSWYQQVLGQGPQFIFQYYEKEERGRGNFPDRFSARQFPNYSSELNVNALLLGDSALYLCASSQNYEQYFGPGTRLTVT.